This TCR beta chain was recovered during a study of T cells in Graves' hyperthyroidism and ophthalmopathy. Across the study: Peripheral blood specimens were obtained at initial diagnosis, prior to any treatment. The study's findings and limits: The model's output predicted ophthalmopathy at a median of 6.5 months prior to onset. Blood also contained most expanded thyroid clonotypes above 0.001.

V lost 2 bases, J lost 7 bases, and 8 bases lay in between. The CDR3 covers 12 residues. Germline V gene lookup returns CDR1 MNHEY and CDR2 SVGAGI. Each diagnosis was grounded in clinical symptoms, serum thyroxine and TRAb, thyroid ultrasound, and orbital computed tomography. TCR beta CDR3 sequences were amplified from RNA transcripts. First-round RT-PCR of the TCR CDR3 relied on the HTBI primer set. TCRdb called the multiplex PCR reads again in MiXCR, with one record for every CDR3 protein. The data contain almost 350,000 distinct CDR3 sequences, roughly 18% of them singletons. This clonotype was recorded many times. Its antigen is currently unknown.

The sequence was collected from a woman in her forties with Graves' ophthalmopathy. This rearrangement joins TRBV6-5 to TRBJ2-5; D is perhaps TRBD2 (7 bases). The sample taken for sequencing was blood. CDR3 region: CASSYRGGTQYF. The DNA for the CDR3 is TGTGCCAGCAGTTACAGGGGGGGGACCCAGTACTTC.